This note documents a single TCR beta chain sequence. The antigen this receptor binds is unknown. Base-call qualities are not available, and no considerably larger clone is one nucleotide away. These data come from a study of blood T cell repertoires in COVID-19 (dated by TCRdb to the early 2020s). Regarding the complete study: Samples covering the acute and convalescent phases of COVID-19 were provided by collaborators in the United States, Italy and Spain. Where available, HLA class I and class II types were obtained from metadata supplied by the sample provider rather than from assay-based typing. The sample metadata nearly always contained a de-identified subject ID, COVID-19 status, age in years and sex. The samples were drawn from two sources: the first 160 participants of the ongoing ImmuneRACE study, and approximately 1,300 subjects contributed by 6 global collaborators. The repertoires were made available in a free public database intended to serve as a resource for research on the immune response to SARS-CoV-2. The material from the prospective study consisted of cDNA or gDNA derived from T cells, B-cell-depleted T cells, or PBMCs. The dataset comprised deeply sampled blood TCRbeta repertoires from subjects exposed to, actively infected with, or recovered from COVID-19. Paper-wide results and their limitations: The amount of clinical and demographic metadata varied by source and participant and was provided uncurated.

Collaborating institutions collected whole blood in K2EDTA tubes following their own protocols. For TCRbeta analysis, collaborators shipped samples in one of three forms: frozen whole blood, isolated PBMCs, or DNA extracted from either of those sample types. The CDR3, from cysteine to phenylalanine, totals 14 residues. The read is trimmed to its CDR3 DNA, 42 bases read in frame from base 1. CDR1 and CDR2 are read off the germline V gene as LGHNA and YSLEER. V gives up 0 bases and J gives up 7 bases, and the segment between their germline ends measures 7 bases. TCRbeta CDR3 regions were amplified from genomic DNA by means of the immunoSEQ Assay, a bias-controlled multiplex PCR. For the original study's pipeline: The number of nucleated cells in each sample was estimated by amplification of reference gene primers within the assay. To quantify the absolute abundance of each unique TCRbeta CDR3 rearrangement, sequence reads were collapsed and filtered. For each sample, productive Simpson clonality was calculated as the square root of Simpson's diversity index over productive rearrangements. In TCRdb, the immuneACCESS table is reduced to in-frame sequences with V and J assigned. These tables do not hold every clone; where another copy was compared, an unresolved V gene accounts for under half, and the others remain unexplained. From that table come the V and J calls and clone size; the DNA was used to work out D and trimming. This sample has around 150,000 clones in its table, and roughly 87% of those were observed once. Clones ranked in the top ten supply about 4.1% of the sample.

This TCR was recovered from a woman aged 55-69 years with active or convalescent COVID-19. Here the chain combines TRBV4-3 and TRBJ1-6, with no confidently assigned D gene. Sample: peripheral blood. The CDR3 in this case is CASSQEQKNSPLHF. The DNA is TGCGCCAGCAGCCAAGAACAGAAAAATTCACCCCTCCACTTT.